This TCR beta chain was identified during a study of blood T cell repertoires in COVID-19 (dated by TCRdb to 2018 to 2020). For context, the study as a whole: Samples covering the acute and convalescent phases of COVID-19 were provided by collaborators in the United States, Italy and Spain. The repertoires were released in a freely available public database meant as a resource for research on the immune response to SARS-CoV-2. Samples came from the ongoing ImmuneRACE study (first 160 participants) plus 1,254 subjects from 6 global collaborators. HLA class I and class II types, where available, came from metadata supplied by the sample provider rather than from assay-based typing. The material from the prospective study consisted of cDNA or gDNA derived from T cells, B-cell-depleted T cells, or PBMCs. Subjects who had been exposed to COVID-19, were actively infected with it, or had recovered from it provided the deeply sampled blood TCRbeta repertoires that made up the dataset. The sample metadata nearly always contained a de-identified subject ID, COVID-19 status, age in years and sex. Results the study describes overall, beyond this receptor: How much clinical and demographic metadata was included differed by source and by participant, and the metadata was provided uncurated.

TCRbeta CDR3 regions were amplified from genomic DNA by means of the immunoSEQ Assay, a bias-controlled multiplex PCR. From the authors' description of their analysis: The number of nucleated cells in each sample was estimated from the amplification of reference gene primers within the assay. To quantify the absolute abundance of each unique TCRbeta CDR3 rearrangement, sequence reads were collapsed and filtered. Productive Simpson clonality was computed per sample as the square root of Simpson's diversity index over productive rearrangements. The clones in this table, taken by TCRdb from immuneACCESS, are in-frame only. Not every clone is retained; where verified, under half of the shortfall comes from an unresolved V gene, and the cause of the rest is unknown. The DNA gave D and trimming, while V, J and clone size come from that table. In this sample the table shows approximately 300,000 clones, about nine tenths of which occur a single time. Roughly 1.9% of the sample is held by the ten biggest clonotypes.

In Seattle, one collaborating source enrolled patients while the infection was active and tracked those patients longitudinally over the course of disease. Whole blood was collected in K2EDTA tubes by collaborating institutions according to the institutions' own protocols. For TCRbeta analysis, collaborators shipped samples in one of three forms: frozen whole blood, isolated PBMCs, or DNA extracted from either of those sample types. Taken from cysteine to phenylalanine, the CDR3 has 12 residues. The retained sequence is limited to the CDR3, 36 bases, with the frame set at the first base. Trimming leaves V shorter by 5 bases and J shorter by 7 bases, with the junction holding 4 bases beyond the gene matches. CDR1 and CDR2 (MNHEY, SMNVEV) derive from the germline V gene (reference sequence). A word on this clone: Its binding antigen is unknown. Per-base quality was not reported, and no clone a single base away is much larger than it.

The sequenced sample consisted of peripheral blood. The sequence joins TRBV27 to TRBJ1-1; 7 bases in the junction line up with TRBD1. The TCR sequence derives from a woman younger than 45 with COVID-19, enrolled during active disease. The nucleotide sequence reads TGTGCCAGCAGTCAGGGGGTCGGTGAAGCTTTCTTT. Its translation is CASSQGVGEAFF.